Shown below are 5 T cell receptor beta chains from a single sample sequenced in a study of OX40 agonist ivuxolimab in advanced cancers. Sequencing was performed with immunoSEQ multiplex PCR; in TCRdb, only in-frame clones are kept and a portion is missing. The sample lists roughly 58,000 clones, 77% seen once, with around 5.9% in the top ten. The input for sequencing was CD4+ or CD8+ T cells sorted from blood, taken in a trial of the OX40 agonist ivuxolimab. The receptors originated from an adult with an advanced solid tumor such as melanoma, head and neck, liver or kidney cancer.

The chain links TRBV5-1 to TRBJ2-7; the match to TRBD1 covers 7 bases. V shed 2 bases and J 1 base; nucleotides not matched to a gene: 6. Germline CDR1 reads SGHRS; CDR2 reads YFSETQ. The CDR3 totals 15 residues. The chain's CDR3 is CASSFLSGGSYEQYF. CDR3 bases: TGCGCCAGCAGCTTTTTATCAGGGGGTTCCTACGAGCAGTACTTC.

V is TRBV6-5 and J is TRBJ2-1; 11 bases agree with TRBD1. This CDR3 has 16 residues. The V and J ends lost 4 bases and 5 bases, in that order; junction bases with no gene match: 7. Germline V gives CDR1 MNHEY, CDR2 SVGAGI. The CDR3 sequence is CASSLSGTGGNNEQFF. DNA for the CDR3: TGTGCCAGCAGTTTATCCGGGACAGGGGGGAACAATGAGCAGTTCTTC.

This sequence joins TRBV27 and TRBJ1-2; D is uncertain. Germline V gives CDR1 MNHEY, CDR2 SMNVEV (reference sequence). Trimming took 6 bases from V and 2 from J, leaving 10 bases between them. CDR3 length: 13 residues. CDR3 coding DNA: TGTGCCAGCAGCCCCCGGAGAAACTATGGCTACACCTTC. As protein: CASSPRRNYGYTF.

The V call is TRBV7-2, the J call TRBJ2-1, with 7 bases lining up with TRBD1. The CDR3 sequence is 15 residues long. The V and J ends lost 5 bases and 6 bases, in that order; junction bases with no gene match: 10. Germline CDR1 reads SGHTA; CDR2 reads FQGNSA. CDR3 protein: CASSNRGYTPNEQFF. In DNA, the CDR3 is TGTGCCAGCAGCAACAGGGGATATACCCCCAATGAGCAGTTCTTC.

V gene TRBV23-1 combines with J gene TRBJ1-1; possibly TRBD1 for D (5 bases). TRBV23-1 belongs to the ORF category, with a function that is uncertain. The V end lost 0 bases, the J end lost 10 bases, and 12 bases lay between the germline ends. The CDR3 extends over 13 amino acids. As DNA, the CDR3 is TGCGCCAGCAGTCAATCGGGGGAGGGTAGAGCTTTCTTT. This translates into CASSQSGEGRAFF.